This entry features one TCR beta chain sequence. With 3 bases removed from V and 2 bases from J, the gap between germline ends came to 20 bases. CDR3 length: 18 residues. Per the germline V gene, CDR1 is MGHRA and CDR2 is YSYEKL. TCRdb's copy holds only in-frame clones and misses some; the assay was immunoSEQ multiplex PCR. The sample lists about 57,000 clones; roughly 90% were seen once. The data are from a study of control samples from healthy donors and cancer patients. The J gene is TRBJ2-1, the V gene TRBV4-1; a possible D gene is TRBD2 (5 bases). What was sequenced was PBMCs. This TCR came from a man aged 25 to 40 with colorectal cancer. CDR3 in amino acids: CASSHDQRENPAYNEQFF. The CDR3 nucleotides read TGCGCCAGCAGCCACGACCAGAGGGAGAACCCTGCCTACAATGAGCAGTTCTTC.